This is a list of T cell receptor beta chains from one sample in a study of T-cell memory formation after mild COVID-19. TCRdb itself ran the 5' RACE reads through MiXCR, one entry per CDR3 protein. The sample lists hundreds of thousands of distinct CDR3 sequences; 16% were seen once. Material: PBMCs or a T cell subset sorted from them (not recorded which). The receptors stem from a man in his late teens or twenties who had mild COVID-19 (a few samples of this study predate the infection). Cell type and time point are not known. Both conserved end residues are part of each CDR3. The D gene is left open where the match is weak. Not every row has a clone size; where given, it reads once, few, many or a size class.

TRBV29-1	-	-	TRBJ2-6	CSVTRTGSASGANVLTF	TGCAGCGTGACTAGGACAGGTTCGGCCTCTGGGGCCAACGTCCTGACTTTC
TRBV30	-	-	TRBJ2-7	CAWSTSLYEQYF	TGTGCCTGGAGTACCTCCCTTTACGAGCAGTACTTC
TRBV7-2	many	TRBD1	TRBJ1-2	CASSLGQGEGYTF	TGTGCCAGCAGCCTGGGACAGGGGGAAGGCTACACCTTC
TRBV7-2	few	-	TRBJ1-2	CASSSPRARSGGYTF	TGTGCCAGCAGCTCGCCCCGGGCCCGCTCAGGTGGCTACACCTTC
TRBV27	few	-	TRBJ1-1	CASSLYLREGAFF	TGTGCCAGCAGTCTCTATCTCCGGGAGGGGGCTTTCTTT
TRBV12-3/TRBV12-4	-	-	TRBJ1-3	CASRTDSGGNTIYF	TGTGCCAGCAGAACGGACTCAGGGGGAAACACCATATATTTT
TRBV6-2/TRBV6-3	many	-	TRBJ2-2	CASSYTPASTRELFF	TGTGCCAGCAGTTACACCCCCGCCTCCACACGGGAGCTGTTTTTT
TRBV19	-	-	TRBJ1-1	CASSTSEGRGTEAFF	TGTGCCAGTAGTACCTCTGAGGGGAGGGGTACTGAAGCTTTCTTT
TRBV5-1	-	-	TRBJ2-7	CASSSGQPYEQYF	TGCGCCAGCAGCTCGGGACAACCCTACGAGCAGTACTTC
TRBV2	once	-	TRBJ1-2	CASSSGGIYGYTF	TGTGCCAGCAGTTCGGGGGGCATCTATGGCTACACCTTC
TRBV28	many	TRBD1	TRBJ1-6	CASSLSTGQGVNSPLHF	TGTGCCAGCAGTTTAAGTACCGGACAGGGGGTAAATTCACCCCTCCACTTT
TRBV6-5	many	TRBD2	TRBJ2-1	CASSGGSSYNEQFF	TGTGCCAGCAGCGGGGGGAGCTCCTACAATGAGCAGTTCTTC
TRBV7-2	-	-	TRBJ2-2	CASSLAISSENTGELFF	TGTGCCAGCAGCTTAGCGATCAGTAGCGAGAACACCGGGGAGCTGTTTTTT
TRBV5-1	few	-	TRBJ2-7	CASSGTYEQYF	TGCGCCAGCAGCGGGACCTACGAGCAGTACTTC
TRBV11-1	-	-	TRBJ1-2	CASSRRSYGYTF	TGTGCCAGCAGCCGCAGGAGCTATGGCTACACCTTC
TRBV7-9	-	TRBD1	TRBJ1-1	CASSAGQGAAWDTEAFF	TGTGCCAGCAGCGCGGGACAGGGGGCCGCCTGGGACACTGAAGCTTTCTTT
TRBV7-9	few	-	TRBJ2-5	CASGPSGQETQYF	TGTGCCAGCGGCCCTTCCGGGCAAGAGACCCAGTACTTC
TRBV3-1	few	-	TRBJ1-2	CASSRRGGEDGYTF	TGTGCCAGCAGTCGAAGGGGGGGAGAGGATGGCTACACCTTC
TRBV7-2	-	TRBD2	TRBJ2-3	CASSLRVGGGGHTDTQYF	TGTGCCAGCAGCTTACGAGTTGGTGGCGGGGGGCACACAGATACGCAGTATTTT
TRBV21-1	few	-	TRBJ2-5	CASSIIRDKYQETQYF	TGTGCCAGCAGCATCATACGGGACAAGTACCAAGAGACCCAGTACTTC
TRBV6-1	-	-	TRBJ1-1	CAIREGNTEAFF	TGTGCCATCAGAGAAGGGAACACTGAAGCTTTCTTT
TRBV9	-	-	TRBJ2-3	CASSVVAERTDTQYF	TGTGCCAGCAGCGTAGTAGCGGAACGTACAGATACGCAGTATTTT
TRBV5-1	many	TRBD2	TRBJ2-3	CASSILAGGLPDTQYF	TGCGCCAGCAGCATACTAGCGGGGGGGTTGCCAGATACGCAGTATTTT
TRBV7-6	-	-	TRBJ1-4	CASSLGRPGQEKLFF	TGTGCCAGCAGCTTGGGAAGACCGGGCCAAGAAAAACTGTTTTTT
TRBV23-1	-	-	TRBJ1-5	CASSRGRRNQPQHF	TGCGCCAGCAGTCGCGGACGACGCAATCAGCCCCAGCATTTT
TRBV5-1	-	TRBD2	TRBJ2-3	CASSPGTSGADTQYF	TGCGCCAGCAGCCCCGGGACTAGCGGGGCAGATACGCAGTATTTT
TRBV15	few	-	TRBJ1-2	CATSRGGYGYTF	TGTGCCACCAGCAGAGGTGGTTATGGCTACACCTTC
TRBV3-1	-	TRBD1	TRBJ2-3	CASSQDLDRRQYF	TGTGCCAGCAGCCAAGATCTGGACAGGAGGCAGTATTTT
TRBV4-3	few	TRBD1	TRBJ2-5	CASSQNRGIRETQYF	TGCGCCAGCAGCCAGAACAGGGGAATAAGGGAGACCCAGTACTTC
TRBV24-1	many	-	TRBJ2-5	CATSEWETQYF	TGTGCCACCAGTGAGTGGGAGACCCAGTACTTC
TRBV6-6	-	TRBD2	TRBJ2-1	CASSIRGDEQFF	TGTGCCAGCAGTATACGGGGGGATGAGCAGTTCTTC
TRBV5-1	-	-	TRBJ2-1	CASSRLVNEQFF	TGCGCCAGCAGCAGACTAGTAAATGAGCAGTTCTTC
TRBV29-1	few	-	TRBJ1-5	CSVGGGKGNQPQHF	TGCAGCGTTGGAGGGGGTAAGGGCAATCAGCCCCAGCATTTT
TRBV5-1	few	-	TRBJ1-2	CASSAVSGGTYGYTF	TGCGCCAGCTCCGCAGTCAGTGGGGGCACCTATGGCTACACCTTC
TRBV9	-	TRBD1	TRBJ2-2	CASSVGGQVYHGELFF	TGTGCCAGCAGCGTGGGGGGACAGGTGTATCACGGGGAGCTGTTTTTT
TRBV7-2	-	TRBD2	TRBJ2-3	CASSGALAGEDTQYF	TGTGCCAGCAGCGGAGCGCTAGCGGGGGAGGATACGCAGTATTTT
TRBV6-5	few	-	TRBJ1-1	CASSSITEAFF	TGTGCCAGCAGCTCGATCACTGAAGCTTTCTTT
TRBV7-6	-	-	TRBJ2-5	CASGPVGETQYF	TGTGCCAGCGGGCCGGTGGGGGAGACCCAGTACTTC
TRBV15	-	TRBD1	TRBJ2-4	CATSTGQKNIQYF	TGTGCCACCAGCACGGGACAGAAAAACATTCAGTACTTC
TRBV20-1	-	TRBD1	TRBJ1-6	CSAREDVRGRRSPLHF	TGCAGTGCTAGGGAAGACGTGAGGGGGCGCAGATCACCCCTCCACTTT